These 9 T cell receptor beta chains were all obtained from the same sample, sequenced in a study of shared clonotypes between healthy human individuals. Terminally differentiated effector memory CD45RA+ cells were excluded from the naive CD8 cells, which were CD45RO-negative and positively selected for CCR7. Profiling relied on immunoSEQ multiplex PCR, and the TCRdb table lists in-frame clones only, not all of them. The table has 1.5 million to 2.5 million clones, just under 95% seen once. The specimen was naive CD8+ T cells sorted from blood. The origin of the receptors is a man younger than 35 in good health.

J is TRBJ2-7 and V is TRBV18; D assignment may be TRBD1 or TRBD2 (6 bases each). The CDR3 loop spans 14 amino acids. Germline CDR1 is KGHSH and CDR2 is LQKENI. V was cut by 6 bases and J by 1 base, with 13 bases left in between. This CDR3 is CASSAGHLSYEQYF. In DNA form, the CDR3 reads TGTGCCAGCTCTGCGGGACACCTATCCTACGAGCAGTACTTC.

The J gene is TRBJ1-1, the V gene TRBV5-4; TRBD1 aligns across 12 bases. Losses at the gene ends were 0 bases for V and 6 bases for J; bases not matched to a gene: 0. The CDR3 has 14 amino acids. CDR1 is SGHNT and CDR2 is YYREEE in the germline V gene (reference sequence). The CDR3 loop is CASSLGDRGPEAFF. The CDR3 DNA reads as TGTGCCAGCAGCTTGGGGGACAGGGGGCCTGAAGCTTTCTTT.

The CDR3 nucleotides are TGCGCCAGCAGCGAGGCAGGGCAAGAGACCCAGTACTTC. It encodes CASSEAGQETQYF. The genes are TRBV4-1 and TRBJ2-5; D is perhaps TRBD1 (5 bases). Germline CDR1 MGHRA, CDR2 YSYEKL. The CDR3 extends over 13 amino acids. The V end was cut by 5 bases, the J end by 2 bases, with 9 bases between.

This chain's CDR3 is CASRLAHPLQSLAKNIQYF. Written as DNA, the CDR3 is TGTGCAAGTCGCTTAGCGCACCCCCTACAGAGCCTAGCCAAAAACATTCAGTACTTC. This rearrangement joins TRBV12-2 to TRBJ2-4; the table's D gene call, TRBD1, was not cross checked with the DNA. TRBV12-2 is listed as a pseudogene. The CDR3 extends over 19 amino acids.

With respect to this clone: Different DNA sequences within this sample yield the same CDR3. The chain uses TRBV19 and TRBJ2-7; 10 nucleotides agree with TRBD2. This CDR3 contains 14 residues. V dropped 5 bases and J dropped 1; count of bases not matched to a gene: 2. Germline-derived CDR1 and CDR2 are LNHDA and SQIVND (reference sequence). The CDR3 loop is CASSASGSSYEQYF. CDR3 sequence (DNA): TGTGCCAGTAGTGCTAGCGGGAGTTCCTACGAGCAGTACTTC.

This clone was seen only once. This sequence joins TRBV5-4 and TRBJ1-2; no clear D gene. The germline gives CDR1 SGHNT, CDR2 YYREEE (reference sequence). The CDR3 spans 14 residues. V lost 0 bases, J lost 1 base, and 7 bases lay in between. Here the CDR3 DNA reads TGTGCCAGCAGCTTGGAGTACAGTAACTATGGCTACACCTTC. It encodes CASSLEYSNYGYTF.

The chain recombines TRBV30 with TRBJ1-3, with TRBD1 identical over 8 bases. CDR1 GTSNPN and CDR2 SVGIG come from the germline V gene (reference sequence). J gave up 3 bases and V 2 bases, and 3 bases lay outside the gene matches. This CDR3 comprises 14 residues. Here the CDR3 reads CAWSQGTGGNTIYF. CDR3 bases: TGTGCCTGGAGTCAGGGGACAGGTGGAAACACCATATATTTT.

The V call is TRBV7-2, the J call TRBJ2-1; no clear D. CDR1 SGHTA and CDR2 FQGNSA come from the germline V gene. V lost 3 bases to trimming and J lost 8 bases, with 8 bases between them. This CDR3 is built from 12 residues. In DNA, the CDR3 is TGTGCCAGCAGCTTGGCAGCCTATGAGCAGTTCTTC. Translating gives CASSLAAYEQFF.

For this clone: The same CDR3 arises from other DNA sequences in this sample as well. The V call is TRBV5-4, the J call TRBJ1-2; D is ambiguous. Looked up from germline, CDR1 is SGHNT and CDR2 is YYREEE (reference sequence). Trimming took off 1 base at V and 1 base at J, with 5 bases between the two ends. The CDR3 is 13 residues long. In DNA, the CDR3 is TGTGCCAGCAGCTTGTGGGGTAACTATGGCTACACCTTC. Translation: CASSLWGNYGYTF.